This T cell receptor (beta chain) was captured by sequencing in a study of T cells in tuberculosis. In the study overall: This South African cohort compared adolescents with or without latent tuberculosis against adults with active tuberculosis. PBMC were archived before or within 7 days of starting treatment.

Time point denoted: new active TB diagnosis, blood taken before or within 7 days of starting treatment. The data were produced by immunoSEQ multiplex PCR, yet TCRdb's version contains in-frame clones alone and is incomplete. Seen here are under 40,000 clones, 86% observed once, and the top ten hold under 6.5%. The CDR3 covers 16 residues. Per the germline V gene, CDR1 is MGHRA and CDR2 is YSYEKL. V was pared by 5 bases and J by 1 base, with 17 bases between. Study observations and caveats: Active tuberculosis patients had shorter CDR3-alpha; the beta difference was nonsignificant. Samples were chosen by availability of cryopreserved specimens.

This clone was found once. No antigen is known for it. Sequenced here: PBMCs, sampled at tuberculosis diagnosis. V usage is TRBV4-1 and J usage is TRBJ1-2; a possible D gene is TRBD1 (6 bases). This TCR was recovered from an adult with tuberculosis. The chain's CDR3 is CASSLLPGQNNYGYTF. The CDR3 DNA follows: TGCGCCAGCAGCTTACTACCGGGACAAAATAACTATGGCTACACCTTC.